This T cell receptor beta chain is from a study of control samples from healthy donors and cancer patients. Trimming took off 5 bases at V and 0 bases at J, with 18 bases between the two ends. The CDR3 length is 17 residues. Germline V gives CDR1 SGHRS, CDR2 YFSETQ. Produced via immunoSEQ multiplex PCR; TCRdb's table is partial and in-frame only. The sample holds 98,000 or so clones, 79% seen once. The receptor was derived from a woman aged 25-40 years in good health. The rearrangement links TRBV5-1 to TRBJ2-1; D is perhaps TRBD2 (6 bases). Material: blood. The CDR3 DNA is TGCGCCAGCAGAAAGGGAGCGGGCCCTAGCTCCTACAATGAGCAGTTCTTC. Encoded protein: CASRKGAGPSSYNEQFF.